This passage covers 30 T cell receptor beta chains from one sample sequenced in a study of blood T cell repertoires in COVID-19. Produced via immunoSEQ multiplex PCR; TCRdb's table is partial and in-frame only. The sample has tens of thousands of clones, roughly 84% seen once. Sequenced input: peripheral blood. The receptors derive from a human donor in a cohort sampled during active COVID-19.

The V and J genes are TRBV2 and TRBJ2-5; 8 bases are a match to TRBD2. CDR1 and CDR2 from the germline V gene are SNHLY and FYNNEI. The CDR3 spans 14 residues. V was pared by 5 bases and J by 7 bases, with 9 bases of the junction left unmatched. CDR3 region: CASSREGPGATQYF. CDR3 coding DNA: TGTGCCAGCAGTCGGGAGGGACCCGGAGCGACCCAGTACTTC.

This chain links TRBV19 with TRBJ2-6, with 7 bases fitting TRBD1. The CDR3 is 15 amino acids. The ends lost 7 bases at V and 2 bases at J; junction bases unmatched: 5. The germline V gene encodes CDR1 LNHDA and CDR2 SQIVND (reference sequence). CDR3 coding DNA: TGTGCCAGTACTTCAGACAGGGCTGGGGCCAACGTCCTGACTTTC. Protein product: CASTSDRAGANVLTF. Looking up the rest from reference TRBV19 and TRBJ2-6 gives the full variable domain: DGGITQSPKYLFRKEGQNVTLSCEQNLNHDAMYWYRQDPGQGLRLIYYSQIVNDFQKGDIAEGYSVSREKKESFPLTVTSAQKNPTAFYLCASTSDRAGANVLTFGAGSRLTVL.

A single count supports this clone. The V gene is TRBV18, the J gene TRBJ2-7, with D perhaps matching TRBD1 (5 bases). The CDR3 length is 15 residues. Trimming shortened V by 3 bases and J by 5 bases, and 17 bases separated the two germline ends. CDR1 and CDR2 from the germline V gene are KGHSH and LQKENI. In DNA form, the CDR3 reads TGTGCCAGCTCACCTGCTCCTGGGGCTGCCCACGAGCAGTACTTC. As protein: CASSPAPGAAHEQYF.

This chain links TRBV7-2 with TRBJ2-3; TRBD2 agrees at 7 bases. The CDR3 consists of 16 residues. Germline assignment: CDR1 SGHTA and CDR2 FQGNSA. V shed 2 bases and J 2 bases; nucleotides not matched to a gene: 7. DNA for the CDR3: TGTGCCAGCAGCTTAAGGCTAGCGGAGACCACAGATACGCAGTATTTT. It specifies CASSLRLAETTDTQYF.

V and J are TRBV14 and TRBJ2-5; TRBD2 aligns across 7 bases. Unmatched junction bases numbered 3, after V lost 0 bases and J lost 5 bases. The CDR3 spans 14 residues. CDR1 is SGHDN and CDR2 is FVKESK in the germline V gene. DNA for the CDR3: TGTGCCAGCAGCCAAGATTTGGGAGGGGAGACCCAGTACTTC. Its protein product is CASSQDLGGETQYF.

V is TRBV10-1 and J is TRBJ2-1; 7 positions match TRBD2. CDR3 size: 15 residues. Germline V CDR1 and CDR2: WNHNN, SYGVQD (reference sequence). V lost 4 bases, J lost 6 bases, and 9 bases stayed unmatched. The chain's CDR3 is CASSGLSGGRNEQFF. CDR3 nucleotide sequence: TGCGCCAGCAGTGGCCTGTCGGGGGGACGCAATGAGCAGTTCTTC.

As to this clone: No conserved phenylalanine or tryptophan ends this CDR3, so it is likely a read error. The V and J genes are TRBV19 and TRBJ1-1; weak D call: TRBD1 (6 bases). There are 13 residues in the CDR3. Trimming removed 3 bases at V and 1 base at J, with 6 bases between. Germline-derived CDR1 and CDR2 are LNHDA and SQIVND (reference sequence). CDR3 in DNA: TGTGCCAGTAGTATGACAGGGAACACTGAAGCTTTCTCT. This codes for CASSMTGNTEAFS.

The chain links TRBV6-2 or TRBV6-3 to TRBJ2-5; no definite D call. This CDR3 has 12 amino acids. Trimming took 5 bases from V and 5 from J, leaving 9 bases between them. Germline values: CDR1 MNHEY, CDR2 SVGEGT. The CDR3 nucleotides are TGTGCCAGCAGTCCCGTGAGTGAGACCCAGTACTTC. It specifies CASSPVSETQYF.

The J gene is TRBJ1-1, the V gene TRBV2; 9 nucleotides agree with TRBD1. The germline V gene has CDR1 SNHLY and CDR2 FYNNEI. The V gene end was trimmed by 4 bases and the J gene end by 1 base; junction bases not matched to a gene: 1. There are 14 residues in the CDR3. CDR3 coding DNA: TGTGCCAGCAGTGGACAGGGGGGGAACACTGAAGCTTTCTTT. Protein sequence: CASSGQGGNTEAFF.

The J gene is TRBJ2-2, the V gene TRBV2, with TRBD2 identical over 7 bases. J was trimmed by 4 bases and V by 7 bases; bases with no gene match: 6. There are 14 residues in the CDR3. Germline CDR1 reads SNHLY; CDR2 reads FYNNEI. This chain's CDR3 is CASIWTRGTGELFF. The DNA of the CDR3 is TGTGCCAGCATCTGGACTAGAGGCACCGGGGAGCTGTTTTTT.

Only one count was recorded for this clone. This chain links TRBV29-1 with TRBJ1-2, with 7 bases that match TRBD1. Germline-derived CDR1 and CDR2 are SQVTM and ANQGSEA. The length of the CDR3 is 14 residues. J was trimmed by 7 bases and V by 2 bases; bases with no gene match: 10. The CDR3 nucleotides are TGCAGCGTTGAACCCAGGAAGACAGGGCGTGGCTACACCTTC. Its protein product is CSVEPRKTGRGYTF.

V is TRBV7-9 and J is TRBJ1-2, with 9 bases identical to TRBD1. With 4 bases clipped from V and 6 bases from J, the junction kept 12 bases outside the gene matches. Germline-derived CDR1 and CDR2 are SEHNR and FQNEAQ (reference sequence). The CDR3 runs 16 residues. The DNA of the CDR3 is TGTGCCAGCAGCTCCTGGGTCCTCACAGGGGGCCATGGCTACACCTTC. Amino acid sequence: CASSSWVLTGGHGYTF.

The chain uses TRBV6-6 and TRBJ2-7; TRBD2 agrees at 11 bases. The CDR3 sequence is 16 residues long. V lost 5 bases, J lost 0 bases, and 6 bases stayed unmatched. Germline V gives CDR1 MNHNY, CDR2 SVGAGI (reference sequence). The CDR3 DNA sequence: TGTGCCAGCAGTAACCTAGCGGGGGGCATCTCCTACGAGCAGTACTTC. Translated: CASSNLAGGISYEQYF.

CDR3 coding DNA: TGCGCCAGCAGCCCCAACCCGGGACTAGCGGGGGGGACCAAAAACATTCAGTACTTC. Protein: CASSPNPGLAGGTKNIQYF. The V and J genes are TRBV5-1 and TRBJ2-4; TRBD2 aligns across 16 bases. CDR1 and CDR2 (germline): SGHRS, YFSETQ. The CDR3 has 19 amino acids. Trimming at V came to 4 bases and at J to 2 bases, leaving 9 bases not matched to a gene.

For this clone: This sample also contains other DNA sequences that code for the same CDR3. The genes are TRBV5-1 and TRBJ2-7; D might be TRBD1 (6 bases). The CDR3 loop spans 12 amino acids. The V end was cut by 2 bases, the J end by 3 bases, with 6 bases between. CDR1 and CDR2 from the germline V gene are SGHRS and YFSETQ. The CDR3, as DNA: TGCGCCAGCAGCTTAGGGGGCTACGAGCAGTACTTC. It is translated as CASSLGGYEQYF.

V and J are TRBV7-9 and TRBJ1-2, with 11 positions matching TRBD1. There are 17 residues in the CDR3. Germline CDR1 is SEHNR and CDR2 is FQNEAQ (reference sequence). Losses at the gene ends were 1 base for V and 3 bases for J; bases not matched to a gene: 7. CDR3: CASSLGLVGQGDYGYTF. In DNA, the CDR3 is TGTGCCAGCAGCTTAGGATTGGTGGGACAGGGGGACTATGGCTACACCTTC.

DNA of the CDR3: TGTGCCAGTAGTTTCCAAATGGGGCCATCGAACACCGGGGAGCTGTTTTTT. Protein sequence: CASSFQMGPSNTGELFF. V is TRBV19 and J is TRBJ2-2; perhaps TRBD1 as D (5 bases). The germline gives CDR1 LNHDA, CDR2 SQIVND (reference sequence). The ends were cut back, 5 bases at V and 0 bases at J, with 16 bases in the middle. The CDR3 runs to 17 residues.

The chain is built from TRBV6-1 and TRBJ1-5; D may be TRBD1 (5 bases). V was trimmed by 1 base and J by 1 base, leaving 8 bases between them. Germline V CDR1 and CDR2: MNHNS, SASEGT. The CDR3 runs 15 residues. The DNA for the CDR3 is TGTGCCAGCAGTGAAGGGCGGGGGAGCAATCAGCCCCAGCATTTT. Translated, it gives CASSEGRGSNQPQHF.

The chain combines TRBV5-1 with TRBJ2-4; 7 bases are shared with TRBD2. Germline trimming cut 0 bases from V and 7 bases from J; bases unmatched to any gene: 7. This CDR3 contains 15 residues. CDR1 and CDR2 (germline): SGHRS, YFSETQ. For the CDR3, the DNA is TGCGCCAGCAGCTTGGCGTGGGAGGGGTCGAACATTCAGTACTTC. This codes for CASSLAWEGSNIQYF.

The CDR3 reads CASSSLPGQGDTEAFF. The CDR3 DNA sequence: TGTGCCAGCAGCTCACTACCGGGACAGGGGGACACTGAAGCTTTCTTT. V and J are TRBV7-9 and TRBJ1-1; 11 nucleotides line up with TRBD1. CDR1 is SEHNR and CDR2 is FQNEAQ in the germline V gene (reference sequence). J was trimmed by 3 bases and V by 4 bases; bases with no gene match: 7. This CDR3 has 16 amino acids.

The rearrangement uses TRBV5-8 and TRBJ1-5; D possibly corresponds to TRBD1 (6 bases). The V gene lost 2 bases and the J gene lost 6 bases, with 15 bases spanning the gap. The V gene's germline CDR1 is SGHTS and CDR2 YDEGEE. CDR3 length: 15 residues. CDR3 in amino acids: CASSFKGGGSQPQHF. The CDR3 bases are TGTGCCAGCAGCTTCAAAGGGGGTGGGAGTCAGCCCCAGCATTTT.

This clone was detected only a few times. The V and J genes are TRBV6-1 and TRBJ2-1; tentative D call: TRBD2 (7 bases). V shed 1 base and J shed 6 bases, with 19 bases lying between them. The CDR3 covers 17 residues. Germline V gene lookup returns CDR1 MNHNS and CDR2 SASEGT. The CDR3: CASSEGGGRNIGNEQFF. The CDR3, as DNA: TGTGCCAGCAGTGAAGGGGGGGGGCGCAACATTGGCAATGAGCAGTTCTTC.

This chain connects TRBV7-9 to TRBJ1-3; D is possibly TRBD1 (5 bases). Trimming stripped 5 bases from V and 0 bases from J, with 11 bases between. This CDR3 is built from 15 residues. Germline V lookup: CDR1 SEHNR, CDR2 FQNEAQ (reference sequence). In nucleotides, the CDR3 is TGTGCCAGCAGCCCTCAGGGCAGCTCTGGAAACACCATATATTTT. It specifies CASSPQGSSGNTIYF. Filled out from reference TRBV7-9 and TRBJ1-3, the complete variable domain reads DTGVSQNPRHKITKRGQNVTFRCDPISEHNRLYWYRQTLGQGPEFLTYFQNEAQLEKSRLLSDRFSAERPKGSFSTLEIQRTEQGDSAMYLCASSPQGSSGNTIYFGEGSWLTVV.

The chain recombines TRBV7-6 with TRBJ1-4, with D possibly being TRBD1 (5 bases). V was trimmed by 4 bases and J by 7 bases, leaving 16 bases between them. Germline V gene data show CDR1 as SGHVS and CDR2 as FNYEAQ. CDR3 size: 15 residues. CDR3 DNA sequence: TGTGCCAGCAGCTCAGGGTCCTTTTGGATTGAAAAACTGTTTTTT. This encodes CASSSGSFWIEKLFF.

The V call is TRBV3-1 (or the pseudogene TRBV3-2), the J call TRBJ2-7; perhaps TRBD1 as D (5 bases). Trimming cost V 0 bases and J 0 bases, with 9 bases left between them. Looked up from germline, CDR1 is LGHDT and CDR2 is YNNKEL (reference sequence). This CDR3 is 15 amino acids long. DNA for the CDR3: TGTGCCAGCAGCCAAGATTGGGGCGGCTCCTACGAGCAGTACTTC. It translates to CASSQDWGGSYEQYF.

This chain links TRBV7-8 with TRBJ2-1, with D unresolved. The CDR3 consists of 14 residues. The germline V and J ends were trimmed by 0 bases and 6 bases, with 9 bases remaining between them. Germline V gene lookup returns CDR1 SGHVS and CDR2 FQNEAQ. CDR3 nucleotides: TGTGCCAGCAGCTTAGCGGGCAGTGTCAATGAGCAGTTCTTC. Its protein product is CASSLAGSVNEQFF.

The chain has TRBV15 and TRBJ2-1, with D tentatively TRBD2 (6 bases). The germline V gene encodes CDR1 LNHNV and CDR2 YYDKDF (reference sequence). This CDR3 comprises 14 residues. Trimming took 5 bases from V and 5 from J, leaving 13 bases between them. This chain's CDR3 is CATSPRLGDNEQFF. CDR3 nucleotides: TGTGCCACCAGCCCCAGACTAGGCGACAATGAGCAGTTCTTC.

J is TRBJ1-1 and V is TRBV15; no reliable D call. The germline V gene encodes CDR1 LNHNV and CDR2 YYDKDF (reference sequence). CDR3 size: 13 residues. The V end was cut by 2 bases, the J end by 3 bases, with 7 bases between. This chain's CDR3 is CATSRLTYTEAFF. The CDR3 DNA is TGTGCCACCAGCAGATTAACTTACACTGAAGCTTTCTTT.

V gene TRBV7-8 combines with J gene TRBJ1-2, with a tentative D call TRBD1 (6 bases). CDR3 length: 17 amino acids. V lost 1 base and J 1 base, leaving 16 bases between the germline ends. CDR1 is SGHVS and CDR2 is FQNEAQ in the germline V gene. The CDR3 nucleotides are TGTGCCAGCAGCTTAGGGACTCGGACAGCGATTAACTATGGCTACACCTTC. Its protein product is CASSLGTRTAINYGYTF.

The rearrangement links TRBV5-1 to TRBJ2-5; 7 bases line up with TRBD1. CDR3 length: 15 amino acids. With 2 bases clipped from V and 0 bases from J, the junction kept 4 bases outside the gene matches. Germline assignment: CDR1 SGHRS and CDR2 YFSETQ. For the CDR3, the DNA is TGCGCCAGCAGCTTAGGGACAGCGTACCAAGAGACCCAGTACTTC. Protein: CASSLGTAYQETQYF.